The 18 T cell receptor beta chains listed next were all sequenced from one sample in a study of blood T cell repertoires in COVID-19. The table came from immunoSEQ multiplex PCR; TCRdb's copy has only in-frame clones and leaves some out. The sample consists of hundreds of thousands of clones, over 80% of them appearing once. Sequenced material: peripheral blood. The receptors were sampled from a woman between 45 and 65 years old with COVID-19, enrolled during active disease.

The V and J genes are TRBV12-3 or TRBV12-4 and TRBJ2-7, with TRBD1 matching 7 bases. CDR3 length: 13 amino acids. Germline trimming cut 6 bases from V and 3 bases from J; bases unmatched to any gene: 5. The CDR3 loop reads CASSVRQGYEQYF. The DNA of the CDR3 is TGTGCCAGCAGCGTTCGACAGGGCTACGAGCAGTACTTC.

The rearrangement links TRBV10-3 to TRBJ1-5; TRBD1 might be the D (6 bases). The CDR3 spans 16 residues. Trimming removed 3 bases at V and 0 bases at J, with 12 bases between. CDR1 ENHRY and CDR2 SYGVKD come from the germline V gene. The CDR3 region has the DNA TGTGCCATCAGTGATGGGGGCAGTTATAGCAATCAGCCCCAGCATTTT. The encoded protein is CAISDGGSYSNQPQHF.

The genes are TRBV11-3 and TRBJ1-2, with D perhaps TRBD1 (6 bases). The V end lost 4 bases, the J end lost 6 bases, and 9 bases lay between the germline ends. Looked up from germline, CDR1 is SGHNT and CDR2 is YENEEA. This CDR3 contains 12 residues. For the CDR3, the DNA is TGTGCCAGCAGCTCGGACAGAGATGGCTACACCTTC. This translates into CASSSDRDGYTF.

The chain joins TRBV29-1 to TRBJ2-2, with D possibly TRBD2 on 7 matching bases. CDR3 size: 13 residues. The V gene's germline CDR1 is SQVTM and CDR2 ANQGSEA. The CDR3 sequence is CVGGRPNTGELFF. The CDR3 DNA is TGCGTGGGGGGGCGGCCGAACACCGGGGAGCTGTTTTTT.

The gene calls are TRBV19 and TRBJ2-1; 15 bases agree with TRBD2. The ends lost 4 bases at V and 3 bases at J; junction bases unmatched: 7. The V gene's germline CDR1 is LNHDA and CDR2 SQIVND (reference sequence). The CDR3 has 18 amino acids. The CDR3 protein is CASSTRTSGGGFYNEQFF. The CDR3 DNA follows: TGTGCCAGTAGTACCCGGACTAGCGGGGGGGGATTCTACAATGAGCAGTTCTTC. The variable domain in full, completed from reference TRBV19 and TRBJ2-1, reads DGGITQSPKYLFRKEGQNVTLSCEQNLNHDAMYWYRQDPGQGLRLIYYSQIVNDFQKGDIAEGYSVSREKKESFPLTVTSAQKNPTAFYLCASSTRTSGGGFYNEQFFGPGTRLTVL.

V and J are TRBV5-6 and TRBJ1-2; D is unresolved. The germline V gene encodes CDR1 SGHDT and CDR2 YYEEEE. Trimming took 4 bases from V and 1 from J, leaving 14 bases between them. The CDR3 extends over 15 amino acids. CDR3 nucleotides: TGTGCCAGCAGCGGAACAGCTATAATTAACTATGGCTACACCTTC. This encodes CASSGTAIINYGYTF.

V gene TRBV2 combines with J gene TRBJ2-5; 7 bases align to TRBD1. The V segment lost 11 bases and the J segment 3 bases; nucleotides outside the gene matches: 12. The CDR3 length is 14 residues. Germline V gene sequence: CDR1 SNHLY, CDR2 FYNNEI. The CDR3 bases are TGTGCCGGCTCCTCCGGGACAGATGAAGAGACCCAGTACTTC. This sequence encodes CAGSSGTDEETQYF.

The genes are TRBV4-2 and TRBJ2-5, with a possible D match to TRBD2 (6 bases). V was clipped by 0 bases and J by 5 bases, with 28 bases between them. The CDR3 is 20 residues long. CDR1 and CDR2 from the germline V gene are LGHNA and YNFKEQ. This CDR3 is CASSQDSWYNGGMILETQYF. In DNA, the CDR3 is TGTGCCAGCAGCCAAGACTCGTGGTACAATGGCGGGATGATATTGGAGACCCAGTACTTC.

V and J are TRBV11-2 and TRBJ2-7, with TRBD2 identical over 12 bases. The germline gives CDR1 SGHAT, CDR2 FQNNGV. There are 16 residues in the CDR3. Unmatched junction bases numbered 9, after V lost 5 bases and J lost 4 bases. As DNA, the CDR3 is TGTGCCAGCAGCAGAGGACTAGCGGGAAGTGGGTACGAGCAGTACTTC. Its protein product is CASSRGLAGSGYEQYF.

This sequence joins TRBV27 and TRBJ1-2; weak D call: TRBD1 (6 bases). Germline V gives CDR1 MNHEY, CDR2 SMNVEV (reference sequence). CDR3 length: 14 amino acids. V was pared by 0 bases and J by 6 bases, with 11 bases between. The CDR3: CASSLSRSGDGYTF. The DNA for the CDR3 is TGTGCCAGCAGTTTATCAAGGTCAGGGGATGGCTACACCTTC.

The V and J genes are TRBV24-1 and TRBJ2-2, with 8 bases fitting TRBD1. The CDR3 has 16 amino acids. Unmatched junction bases numbered 5, after V lost 5 bases and J lost 1 base. Germline V gene lookup returns CDR1 KGHDR and CDR2 SFDVKD. DNA of the CDR3: TGTGCCACCAGTGTGGGACAGGTGATGAACACCGGGGAGCTGTTTTTT. Protein sequence: CATSVGQVMNTGELFF.

V gene TRBV2 combines with J gene TRBJ1-5; D is possibly TRBD1 (5 bases). Looked up from germline, CDR1 is SNHLY and CDR2 is FYNNEI. The CDR3 spans 14 residues. With 7 bases removed from V and 5 bases from J, the gap between germline ends came to 15 bases. The CDR3 DNA reads TGTGCCAGCAATGACCGACAGAGTTATCAGCCCCAGCATTTT. Protein: CASNDRQSYQPQHF.

The V gene is TRBV10-3, the J gene TRBJ2-1; 8 bases are a match to TRBD1. With V trimmed by 10 bases and J by 5 bases, 16 bases remained unmatched. The CDR3 runs to 16 residues. Germline V gene sequence: CDR1 ENHRY, CDR2 SYGVKD. CDR3 protein: CATQPSEGTGDNEQFF. The CDR3 DNA follows: TGTGCCACTCAACCCAGCGAGGGGACAGGAGACAATGAGCAGTTCTTC.

In this sample, this clone turned up once. The chain recombines TRBV9 with TRBJ2-7; a possible D gene is TRBD1 (5 bases). There are 16 residues in the CDR3. The V end was cut by 4 bases, the J end by 3 bases, with 20 bases between. CDR1 SGDLS and CDR2 YYNGEE come from the germline V gene. The DNA of the CDR3 is TGTGCCAGCAGCCGTCGACCCACCAAGGGGCTCTACGAGCAGTACTTC. Its translation: CASSRRPTKGLYEQYF.

V gene TRBV5-4 combines with J gene TRBJ2-3, with 13 bases matching TRBD2. V shed 0 bases and J 0 bases; nucleotides not matched to a gene: 7. The germline V gene encodes CDR1 SGHNT and CDR2 YYREEE (reference sequence). CDR3 size: 19 residues. CDR3 amino acids: CASSLGGLAGFSSTDTQYF. The CDR3 DNA reads TGTGCCAGCAGCTTGGGGGGACTAGCGGGATTCTCTAGCACAGATACGCAGTATTTT.

The J gene is TRBJ1-5, the V gene TRBV9; D is undetermined. This CDR3 comprises 15 residues. Germline values: CDR1 SGDLS, CDR2 YYNGEE. Trimming took 0 bases from V and 1 from J, leaving 8 bases between them. The CDR3 protein is CASSVEGASNQPQHF. The CDR3 bases are TGTGCCAGCAGCGTAGAGGGAGCCAGCAATCAGCCCCAGCATTTT.

With regard to this clone: Other nucleotide sequences in the sample specify the same CDR3. The genes are TRBV30 and TRBJ1-1; 9 bases are a match to TRBD1. This CDR3 spans 13 amino acids. V trimming: 5 bases; J trimming: 4 bases; junction bases outside the gene matches: 5. CDR1 is GTSNPN and CDR2 is SVGIG in the germline V gene (reference sequence). This CDR3 is CAWDRQGGTEAFF. The CDR3 DNA reads TGTGCCTGGGATAGACAGGGGGGCACTGAAGCTTTCTTT.

The chain carries TRBV5-1 and TRBJ2-7; TRBD1 agrees at 9 bases. The V segment lost 2 bases and the J segment 2 bases; nucleotides outside the gene matches: 2. Germline V gives CDR1 SGHRS, CDR2 YFSETQ. This CDR3 spans 14 amino acids. Here the CDR3 reads CASSFGTGTYEQYF. The DNA for the CDR3 is TGCGCCAGCAGCTTCGGGACAGGGACCTACGAGCAGTACTTC.